The source of this TCR beta chain is a study of PD-L1 blockade in urothelial cancer. Regarding the study as a whole: Larger 3-week expansion of tumor-associated blood clones was seen in durable-benefit patients.

The J segment lost 2 bases and the V segment lost 10 bases, leaving 6 bases of the junction unmatched. Germline V gene lookup returns CDR1 ENHRY and CDR2 SYGVKD. The CDR3 runs 15 residues. Synthetic TCR analog templates were spiked into each PCR. TCRdb keeps only in-frame clones here, not all; method: immunoSEQ multiplex PCR. The repertoire consists of nearly 50,000 clones, with approximately 80% occurring once and the leading ten covering over 8.5%. Comments on this clone: Its antigen is unidentified.

Time point: peripheral blood 6 weeks after treatment start. V and J are TRBV10-3 and TRBJ2-2, with 11 bases fitting TRBD2. The TCR comes from a man aged 65-85 years with urothelial cancer. Sequences were derived from PBMCs, sampled around atezolizumab (anti-PD-L1) treatment. The CDR3 here is CATETSGDNTGELFF. The CDR3 region has the DNA TGTGCCACCGAGACTAGCGGGGATAACACCGGGGAGCTGTTTTTT.